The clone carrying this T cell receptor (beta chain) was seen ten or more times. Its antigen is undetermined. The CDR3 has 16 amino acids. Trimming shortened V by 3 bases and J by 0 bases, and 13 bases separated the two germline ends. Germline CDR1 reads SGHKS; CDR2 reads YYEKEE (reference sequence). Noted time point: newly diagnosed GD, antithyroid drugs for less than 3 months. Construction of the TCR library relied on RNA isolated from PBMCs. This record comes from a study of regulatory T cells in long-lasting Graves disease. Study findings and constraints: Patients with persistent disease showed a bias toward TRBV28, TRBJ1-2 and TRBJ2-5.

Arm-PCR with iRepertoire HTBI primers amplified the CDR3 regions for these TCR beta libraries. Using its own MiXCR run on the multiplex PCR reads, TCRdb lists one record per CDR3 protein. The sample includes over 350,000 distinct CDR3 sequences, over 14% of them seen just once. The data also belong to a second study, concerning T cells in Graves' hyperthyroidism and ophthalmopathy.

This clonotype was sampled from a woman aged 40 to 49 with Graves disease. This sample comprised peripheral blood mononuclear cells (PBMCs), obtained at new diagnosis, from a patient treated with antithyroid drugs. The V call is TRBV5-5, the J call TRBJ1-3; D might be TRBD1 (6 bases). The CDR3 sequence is CASSSQGPNSGNTIYF. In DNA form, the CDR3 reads TGTGCCAGCAGCTCTCAGGGGCCCAACTCTGGAAACACCATATATTTT.